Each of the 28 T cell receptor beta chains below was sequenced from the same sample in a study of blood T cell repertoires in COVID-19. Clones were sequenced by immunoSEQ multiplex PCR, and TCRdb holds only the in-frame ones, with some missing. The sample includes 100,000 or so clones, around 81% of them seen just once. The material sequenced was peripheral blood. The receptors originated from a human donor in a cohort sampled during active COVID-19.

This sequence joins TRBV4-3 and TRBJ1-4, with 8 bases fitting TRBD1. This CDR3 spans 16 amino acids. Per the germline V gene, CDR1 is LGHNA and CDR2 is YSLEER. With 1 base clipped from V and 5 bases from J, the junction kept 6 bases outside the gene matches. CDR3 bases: TGCGCCAGCAGCCAAGGCGGGACAGGAGTAAATGAAAAACTGTTTTTT. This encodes CASSQGGTGVNEKLFF.

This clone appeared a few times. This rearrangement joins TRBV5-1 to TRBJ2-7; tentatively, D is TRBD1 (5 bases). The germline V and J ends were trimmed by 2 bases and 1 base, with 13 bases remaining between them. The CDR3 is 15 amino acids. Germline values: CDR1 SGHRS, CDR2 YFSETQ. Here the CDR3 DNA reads TGCGCCAGCAGCTTAGACCAGGGTTTGTCCTACGAGCAGTACTTC. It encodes CASSLDQGLSYEQYF. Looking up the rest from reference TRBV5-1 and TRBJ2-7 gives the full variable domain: KAGVTQTPRYLIKTRGQQVTLSCSPISGHRSVSWYQQTPGQGLQFLFEYFSETQRNKGNFPGRFSGRQFSNSRSEMNVSTLELGDSALYLCASSLDQGLSYEQYFGPGTRLTVT.

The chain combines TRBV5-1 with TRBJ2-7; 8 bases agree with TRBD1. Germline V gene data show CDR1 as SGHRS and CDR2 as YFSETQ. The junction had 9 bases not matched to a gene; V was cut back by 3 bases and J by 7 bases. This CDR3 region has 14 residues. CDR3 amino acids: CASSSETGVREQYF. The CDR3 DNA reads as TGCGCCAGCAGCTCGGAGACAGGGGTTAGAGAGCAGTACTTC. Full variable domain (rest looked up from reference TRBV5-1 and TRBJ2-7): KAGVTQTPRYLIKTRGQQVTLSCSPISGHRSVSWYQQTPGQGLQFLFEYFSETQRNKGNFPGRFSGRQFSNSRSEMNVSTLELGDSALYLCASSSETGVREQYFGPGTRLTVT.

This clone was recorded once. The CDR3 nucleotides read TGTGCCAGCAGCCCTCCGATCGGGGAATCCATGAACACTGAAGCTTTCTTT. This codes for CASSPPIGESMNTEAFF. The V gene is TRBV5-6, the J gene TRBJ1-1; D remains unclear. The V gene's germline CDR1 is SGHDT and CDR2 YYEEEE. V was cut by 4 bases and J by 0 bases, with 19 bases left in between. The CDR3 sequence is 17 residues long. Together with reference TRBV5-6 and TRBJ1-1, the CDR3 gives the full variable domain: DAGVTQSPTHLIKTRGQQVTLRCSPKSGHDTVSWYQQALGQGPQFIFQYYEEEERQRGNFPDRFSGHQFPNYSSELNVNALLLGDSALYLCASSPPIGESMNTEAFFGQGTRLTVV.

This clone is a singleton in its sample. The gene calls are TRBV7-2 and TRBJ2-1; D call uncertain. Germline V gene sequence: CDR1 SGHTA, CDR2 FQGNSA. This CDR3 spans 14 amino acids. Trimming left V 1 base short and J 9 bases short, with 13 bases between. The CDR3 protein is CASSLEFSASEQFF. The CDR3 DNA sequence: TGTGCCAGCAGCTTAGAGTTCTCAGCGAGTGAGCAGTTCTTC. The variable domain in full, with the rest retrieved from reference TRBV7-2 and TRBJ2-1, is GAGVSQSPSNKVTEKGKDVELRCDPISGHTALYWYRQSLGQGLEFLIYFQGNSAPDKSGLPSDRFSAERTGGSVSTLTIQRTQQEDSAVYLCASSLEFSASEQFFGPGTRLTVL.

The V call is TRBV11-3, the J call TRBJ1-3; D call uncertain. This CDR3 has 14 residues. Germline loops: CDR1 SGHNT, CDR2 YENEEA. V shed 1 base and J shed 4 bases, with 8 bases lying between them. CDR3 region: CASSLGPLGNTIYF. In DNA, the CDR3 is TGTGCCAGCAGCTTAGGGCCCCTCGGAAACACCATATATTTT.

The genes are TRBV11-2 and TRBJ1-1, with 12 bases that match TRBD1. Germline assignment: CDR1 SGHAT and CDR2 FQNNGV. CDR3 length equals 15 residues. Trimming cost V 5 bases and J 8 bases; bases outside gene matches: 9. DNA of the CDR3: TGTGCCAGCAGCGGGAACTTAGGGACAGGGGGCGAAGCTTTCTTT. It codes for CASSGNLGTGGEAFF.

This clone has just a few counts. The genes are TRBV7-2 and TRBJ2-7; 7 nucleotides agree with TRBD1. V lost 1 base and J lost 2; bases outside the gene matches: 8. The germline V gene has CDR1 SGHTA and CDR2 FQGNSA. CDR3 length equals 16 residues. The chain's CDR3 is CASSLGMTGPTYEQYF. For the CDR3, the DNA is TGTGCCAGCAGCTTAGGGATGACAGGGCCCACCTACGAGCAGTACTTC.

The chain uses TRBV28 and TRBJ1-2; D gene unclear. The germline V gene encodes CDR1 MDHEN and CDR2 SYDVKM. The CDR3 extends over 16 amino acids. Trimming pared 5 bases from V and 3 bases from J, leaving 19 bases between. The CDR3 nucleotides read TGTGCCAGCAGTATATATGGACGCGGGCCCCACTATGGCTACACCTTC. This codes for CASSIYGRGPHYGYTF.

CDR3 DNA sequence: TGTGCCAGCAGCTTGGCCGGATGGACAGGGGGTTACTACGAGCAGTACTTC. Translating it yields CASSLAGWTGGYYEQYF. The rearrangement links TRBV5-6 to TRBJ2-7, with 10 bases lining up with TRBD1. This CDR3 has 17 residues. Looked up from germline, CDR1 is SGHDT and CDR2 is YYEEEE. The V and J ends lost 0 bases and 3 bases, in that order; junction bases with no gene match: 9.

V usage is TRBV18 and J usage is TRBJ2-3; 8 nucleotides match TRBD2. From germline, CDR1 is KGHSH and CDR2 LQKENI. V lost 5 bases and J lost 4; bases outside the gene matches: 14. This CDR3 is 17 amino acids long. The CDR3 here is CASSTTLSGSFPDTQYF. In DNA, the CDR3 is TGTGCCAGCTCAACGACCTTAAGCGGGAGTTTCCCAGATACGCAGTATTTT.

The DNA for the CDR3 is TGTGCCAGCAGCTGGGGCGCAGATACGCAGTATTTT. Amino acids: CASSWGADTQYF. V gene TRBV5-6 combines with J gene TRBJ2-3, with D perhaps TRBD1 (5 bases). The CDR3 contains 12 residues. Per the germline V gene, CDR1 is SGHDT and CDR2 is YYEEEE. V lost 3 bases and J 4 bases, leaving 6 bases between the germline ends.

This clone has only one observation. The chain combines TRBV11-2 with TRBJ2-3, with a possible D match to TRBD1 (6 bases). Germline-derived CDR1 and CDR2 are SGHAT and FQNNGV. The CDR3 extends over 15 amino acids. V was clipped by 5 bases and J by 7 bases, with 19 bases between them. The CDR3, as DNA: TGTGCCAGCAGCGAACAGGGCCCCTCGGTGAATACGCAGTATTTT. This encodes CASSEQGPSVNTQYF.

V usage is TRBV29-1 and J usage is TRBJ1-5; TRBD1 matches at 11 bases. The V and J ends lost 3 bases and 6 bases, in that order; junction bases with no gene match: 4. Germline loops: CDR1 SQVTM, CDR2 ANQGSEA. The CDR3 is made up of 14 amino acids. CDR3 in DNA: TGCAGCGTTGACGGACAGGGGGCGAGTCAGCCCCAGCATTTT. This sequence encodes CSVDGQGASQPQHF.

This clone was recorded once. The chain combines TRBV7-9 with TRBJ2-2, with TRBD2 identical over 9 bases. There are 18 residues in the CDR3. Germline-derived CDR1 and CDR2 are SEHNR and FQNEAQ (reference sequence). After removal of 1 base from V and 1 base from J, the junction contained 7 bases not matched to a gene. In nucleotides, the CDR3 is TGTGCCAGCAGCTTAGGCCGGTCTAGCGGGGTGAACACCGGGGAGCTGTTTTTT. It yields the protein CASSLGRSSGVNTGELFF.

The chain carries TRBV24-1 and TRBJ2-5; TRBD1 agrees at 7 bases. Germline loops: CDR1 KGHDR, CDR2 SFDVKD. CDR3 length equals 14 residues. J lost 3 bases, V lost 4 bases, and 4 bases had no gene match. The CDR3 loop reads CATSEAGTEETQYF. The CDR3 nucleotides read TGTGCCACCAGTGAGGCCGGGACAGAAGAGACCCAGTACTTC.

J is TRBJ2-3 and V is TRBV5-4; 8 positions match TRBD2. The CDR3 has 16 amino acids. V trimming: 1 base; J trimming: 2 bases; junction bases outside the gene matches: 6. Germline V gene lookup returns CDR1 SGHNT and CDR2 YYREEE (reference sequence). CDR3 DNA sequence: TGTGCCAGCAGCTTGTACTCTAGCGGGTTCACAGATACGCAGTATTTT. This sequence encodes CASSLYSSGFTDTQYF.

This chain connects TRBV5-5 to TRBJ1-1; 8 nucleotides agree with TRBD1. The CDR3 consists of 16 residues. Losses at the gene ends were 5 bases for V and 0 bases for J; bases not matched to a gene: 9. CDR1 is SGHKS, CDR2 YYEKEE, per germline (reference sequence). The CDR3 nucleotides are TGTGCCAGCAGGACAGGGGTCACTCTAATGAACACTGAAGCTTTCTTT. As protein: CASRTGVTLMNTEAFF.

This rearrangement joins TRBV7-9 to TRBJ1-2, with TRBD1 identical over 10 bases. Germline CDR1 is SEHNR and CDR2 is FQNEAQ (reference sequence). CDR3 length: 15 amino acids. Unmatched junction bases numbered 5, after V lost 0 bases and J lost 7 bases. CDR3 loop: CASSLATGGFSGYTF. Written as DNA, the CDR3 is TGTGCCAGCAGCTTAGCGACAGGGGGCTTTAGTGGCTACACCTTC.

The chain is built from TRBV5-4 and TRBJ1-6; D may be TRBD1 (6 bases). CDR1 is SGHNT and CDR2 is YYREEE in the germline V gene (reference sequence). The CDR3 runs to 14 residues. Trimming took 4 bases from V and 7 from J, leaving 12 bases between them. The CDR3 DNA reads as TGTGCCAGCAGCCCTGGACAGACAAATTCACCCCTCCACTTT. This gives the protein CASSPGQTNSPLHF.

CDR3 sequence reads: CASSPGTVNEKLFF. The CDR3 bases are TGTGCCAGCTCGCCCGGGACAGTTAATGAAAAACTGTTTTTT. The chain uses TRBV18 and TRBJ1-4, with 7 bases fitting TRBD1. The CDR3 has 14 amino acids. The junction had 5 bases not matched to a gene; V was cut back by 6 bases and J by 4 bases. The V gene's germline CDR1 is KGHSH and CDR2 LQKENI.

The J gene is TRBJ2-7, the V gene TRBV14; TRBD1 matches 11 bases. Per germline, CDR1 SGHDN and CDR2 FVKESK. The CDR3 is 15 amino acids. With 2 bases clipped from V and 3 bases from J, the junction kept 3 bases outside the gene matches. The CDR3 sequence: CASSQPGTGGYEQYF. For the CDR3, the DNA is TGTGCCAGCAGCCAACCCGGGACAGGGGGCTACGAGCAGTACTTC.

The CDR3, as DNA: TGTGCCAGTAGTATAGATTCTTTTATTGGCAGGGGGAGCAATCAGCCCCAGCATTTT. Encoded protein: CASSIDSFIGRGSNQPQHF. The chain employs TRBV19 and TRBJ1-5; TRBD1 matches at 7 bases. In germline, CDR1 is LNHDA, CDR2 SQIVND (reference sequence). This CDR3 has 19 residues. V gave up 0 bases and J gave up 1 base; unmatched junction bases: 12.

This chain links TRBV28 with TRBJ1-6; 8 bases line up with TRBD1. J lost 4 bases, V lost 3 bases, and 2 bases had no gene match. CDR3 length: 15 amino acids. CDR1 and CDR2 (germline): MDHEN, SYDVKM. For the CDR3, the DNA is TGTGCCAGCAGTTTGAGGACAGGGTATAATTCACCCCTCCACTTT. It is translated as CASSLRTGYNSPLHF.

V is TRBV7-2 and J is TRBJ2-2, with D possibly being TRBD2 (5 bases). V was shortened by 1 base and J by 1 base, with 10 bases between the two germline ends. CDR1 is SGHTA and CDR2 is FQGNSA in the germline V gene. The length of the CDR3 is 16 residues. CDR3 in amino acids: CASSLVGGLNTGELFF. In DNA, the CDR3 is TGTGCCAGCAGCTTAGTAGGCGGGCTGAACACCGGGGAGCTGTTTTTT.

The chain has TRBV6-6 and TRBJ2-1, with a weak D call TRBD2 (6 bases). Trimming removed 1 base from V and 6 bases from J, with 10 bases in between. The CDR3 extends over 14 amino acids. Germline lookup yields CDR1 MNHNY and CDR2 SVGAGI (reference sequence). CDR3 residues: CASSYLTSSNEQFF. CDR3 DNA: TGTGCCAGCAGTTACTTAACTAGCAGCAATGAGCAGTTCTTC.

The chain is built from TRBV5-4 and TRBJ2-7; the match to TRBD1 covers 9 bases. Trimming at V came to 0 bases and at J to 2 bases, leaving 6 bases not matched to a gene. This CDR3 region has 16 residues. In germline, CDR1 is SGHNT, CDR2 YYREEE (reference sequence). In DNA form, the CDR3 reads TGTGCCAGCAGCTTGGCTAAGGGACAGGGAACCTACGAGCAGTACTTC. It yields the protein CASSLAKGQGTYEQYF.

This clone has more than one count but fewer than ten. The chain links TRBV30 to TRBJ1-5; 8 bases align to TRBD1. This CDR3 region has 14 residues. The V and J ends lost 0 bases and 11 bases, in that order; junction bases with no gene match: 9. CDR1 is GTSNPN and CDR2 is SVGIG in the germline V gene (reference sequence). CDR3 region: CAWSVRGDRRAQHF. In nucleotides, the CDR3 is TGTGCCTGGAGTGTACGCGGGGACAGGCGGGCCCAGCATTTT.